This paragraph covers one T cell receptor (beta chain) sequence. Its antigen is still unknown. The treatment was: therapeutic diphenylcyclopropenone sensitization with weekly scalp DPC. Before extraction, the whole blood was not fractionated, and total RNA was taken from it. The V end was cut by 0 bases, the J end by 10 bases, with 13 bases between. Germline V lookup: CDR1 SGHAT, CDR2 FQNNGV. This CDR3 has 14 amino acids. The record originates from a study of human T cells and chemical hapten exposure. Overall study findings and caveats: While controls formed fewer of them, expanded TCRs formed significantly more large CDR3 similarity clusters.

Unique molecular identifiers were attached to individual cDNA molecules within the library. One entry per CDR3 protein results from TCRdb running MiXCR on the reads. The sample carries approximately 4,900 distinct CDR3 sequences, 50% to 60% recorded once. The sample consisted of whole blood, taken before DPC sensitization or 2, 6, or about 24 weeks after (not recorded which). This sequence was found in an adult with alopecia areata. Some clones in this sample may be carry-over from other donors' samples. This table probably holds off-target reads from a library built for another chain. This chain joins TRBV11-2 and TRBJ2-1; either TRBD1 or TRBD2 may supply D (5 bases each). The CDR3 is CASSLDLGDQEQFF. The CDR3 DNA reads as TGTGCCAGCAGCTTAGATCTGGGGGATCAGGAGCAGTTCTTC.